Following are 24 T cell receptor beta chains from one sample sequenced in a study of T cell responses to AZD1222 COVID-19 vaccine. Sequencing used immunoSEQ multiplex PCR; TCRdb keeps in-frame clones, though not all of them. The sample records 100,000 to 150,000 clones, roughly 84% being singletons. The sequences come from peripheral blood, collected 28 days after the second AZD1222 dose. These receptors came from an adult who received the AZD1222 COVID-19 vaccine.

CDR3 nucleotide sequence: TGTGCCAGCAGCAACCGGGACAGGGATGGCTACACCTTC. It yields the protein CASSNRDRDGYTF. The chain employs TRBV6-5 and TRBJ1-2; 9 bases agree with TRBD1. The CDR3 runs to 13 residues. CDR1 MNHEY and CDR2 SVGAGI come from the germline V gene. V trimming: 6 bases; J trimming: 6 bases; junction bases outside the gene matches: 5.

This chain connects TRBV11-3 to TRBJ2-5; 12 bases map to TRBD1. The CDR3 runs 15 residues. Germline-derived CDR1 and CDR2 are SGHNT and YENEEA. The ends lost 5 bases at V and 3 bases at J; junction bases unmatched: 4. The CDR3 loop reads CASSTGTGGEETQYF. CDR3 DNA sequence: TGTGCCAGCAGCACCGGGACAGGGGGCGAAGAGACCCAGTACTTC.

The chain uses TRBV18 and TRBJ1-2, with no clear D. Germline loops: CDR1 KGHSH, CDR2 LQKENI. The CDR3 covers 14 residues. Trimming left V 6 bases short and J 2 bases short, with 13 bases between. The DNA for the CDR3 is TGTGCCAGCTCGCCGGGATACCCCAACTATGGCTACACCTTC. It encodes CASSPGYPNYGYTF.

The rearrangement joins TRBV6-5 to TRBJ2-5; 9 nucleotides line up with TRBD1. This CDR3 region has 14 residues. The germline gives CDR1 MNHEY, CDR2 SVGAGI. V was clipped by 6 bases and J by 1 base; unmatched bases: 3. CDR3 sequence reads: CASRRTGVQETQYF. For the CDR3, the DNA is TGTGCCAGCAGAAGGACAGGGGTCCAAGAGACCCAGTACTTC.

This chain uses TRBV6-5 with TRBJ1-1; D is uncertain. V gave up 0 bases and J gave up 1 base, with 12 bases separating them. Germline V gene sequence: CDR1 MNHEY, CDR2 SVGAGI. CDR3 size: 16 residues. CDR3 residues: CASSYSWSGSNTEAFF. As DNA, the CDR3 is TGTGCCAGCAGTTACTCATGGTCCGGATCGAACACTGAAGCTTTCTTT.

The chain uses TRBV5-1 and TRBJ2-1; D ambiguous. CDR3 length equals 14 residues. The V gene lost 1 base and the J gene lost 8 bases, with 13 bases spanning the gap. The germline CDR1 and CDR2 sequences are SGHRS and YFSETQ. CDR3 loop: CASSLPPPWDEQFF. The CDR3 DNA reads as TGCGCCAGCAGCTTGCCCCCCCCTTGGGATGAGCAGTTCTTC.

J is TRBJ1-1 and V is TRBV14, with D unresolved. The V end was cut by 1 base, the J end by 4 bases, with 7 bases between. CDR1 is SGHDN and CDR2 is FVKESK in the germline V gene. The CDR3 spans 13 residues. CDR3 sequence: CASSQVDSTEAFF. Written as DNA, the CDR3 is TGTGCCAGCAGCCAAGTGGACTCCACTGAAGCTTTCTTT.

The rearrangement links TRBV6-1 to TRBJ2-1; TRBD2 matches 8 bases. The trim removed 0 bases at V and 7 bases at J, leaving 5 bases unmatched. This CDR3 region has 15 residues. Germline V gives CDR1 MNHNS, CDR2 SASEGT. CDR3 residues: CASSEAGGGSNEQFF. CDR3 sequence (DNA): TGTGCCAGCAGTGAAGCCGGGGGGGGTTCGAATGAGCAGTTCTTC.

This rearrangement joins TRBV12-3 or TRBV12-4 to TRBJ2-1; unclear D gene. CDR3 size: 13 residues. Trimming removed 3 bases from V and 9 bases from J, with 12 bases in between. CDR3 in DNA: TGTGCCAGCAGTTTCCGACAACTCGCTGAGCAGTTCTTC. This gives the protein CASSFRQLAEQFF.

This sequence joins TRBV11-2 and TRBJ2-1; TRBD2 matches at 10 bases. Looked up from germline, CDR1 is SGHAT and CDR2 is FQNNGV. V lost 4 bases and J lost 2; bases outside the gene matches: 2. The CDR3 has 15 residues. This CDR3 is CASSSTSGPYNEQFF. The CDR3 coding sequence is TGTGCCAGCAGCTCGACTAGCGGGCCCTACAATGAGCAGTTCTTC.

For the CDR3, the DNA is TGTGCCAGCAGCCCTAATCTCTTGGGGACTGAAGCTTTCTTT. Residues: CASSPNLLGTEAFF. The chain uses TRBV7-2 and TRBJ1-1, with D unresolved. This CDR3 region has 14 residues. Trimming shortened V by 5 bases and J by 5 bases, and 15 bases separated the two germline ends. Per germline, CDR1 SGHTA and CDR2 FQGNSA.

This chain joins TRBV15 and TRBJ2-3, with unresolved D. V was cut by 0 bases and J by 0 bases, with 10 bases left in between. This CDR3 has 16 amino acids. Germline CDR1 is LNHNV and CDR2 is YYDKDF (reference sequence). The CDR3 DNA reads as TGTGCCACCAGCAGAGAACAAGTCCCTAGCACAGATACGCAGTATTTT. This translates into CATSREQVPSTDTQYF.

The gene calls are TRBV5-1 and TRBJ1-2; a possible D gene is TRBD1 (5 bases). The V and J ends lost 0 bases and 7 bases respectively, with 10 bases between them. CDR3 size: 13 residues. The germline gives CDR1 SGHRS, CDR2 YFSETQ. The CDR3: CASSLGGSPGYTF. The CDR3 bases are TGCGCCAGCAGCTTGGGGGGGTCCCCTGGCTACACCTTC.

The chain couples TRBV7-9 to TRBJ2-5, with TRBD2 matching over 13 bases. CDR1 and CDR2 (germline): SEHNR, FQNEAQ (reference sequence). The CDR3 is 16 residues long. The V and J ends lost 5 bases and 5 bases, in that order; junction bases with no gene match: 8. CDR3 in amino acids: CASSRGLAGDWETQYF. The CDR3 nucleotides are TGTGCCAGCAGCCGCGGACTAGCGGGGGATTGGGAGACCCAGTACTTC.

This chain connects TRBV7-2 to TRBJ1-6; 7 bases line up with TRBD1. V dropped 5 bases and J dropped 4; count of bases not matched to a gene: 5. The CDR3 length is 15 residues. Per the germline V gene, CDR1 is SGHTA and CDR2 is FQGNSA. The CDR3 region is CASSRRGGYNSPLHF. CDR3 nucleotide sequence: TGTGCCAGCAGCCGCAGGGGGGGTTATAATTCACCCCTCCACTTT. The variable domain in full, completed from reference TRBV7-2 and TRBJ1-6, reads GAGVSQSPSNKVTEKGKDVELRCDPISGHTALYWYRQSLGQGLEFLIYFQGNSAPDKSGLPSDRFSAERTGGSVSTLTIQRTQQEDSAVYLCASSRRGGYNSPLHFGNGTRLTVT.

The rearrangement uses TRBV4-3 and TRBJ2-7; no reliable D call. V was pared by 5 bases and J by 2 bases, with 13 bases between. Germline assignment: CDR1 LGHNA and CDR2 YSLEER. CDR3 length: 14 amino acids. This CDR3 is CASSIQADTYEQYF. Here the CDR3 DNA reads TGCGCCAGCAGCATTCAAGCAGACACCTACGAGCAGTACTTC.

The genes are TRBV12-3 or TRBV12-4 and TRBJ1-1; D is unresolved. The CDR3 sequence is 11 residues long. V was cut by 5 bases and J by 13 bases, with 14 bases left in between. The CDR3 region is CASSVGVGGFF. The CDR3 DNA follows: TGTGCCAGCAGTGTTGGTGTTGGTGGTTTCTTT.

The CDR3 protein is CASSFKGVSSTDTQYF. CDR3 nucleotide sequence: TGTGCCAGCAGCTTCAAAGGGGTCTCTAGCACAGATACGCAGTATTTT. The V call is TRBV7-2, the J call TRBJ2-3; possible D gene TRBD1, 5 bases. The V end was cut by 3 bases, the J end by 0 bases, with 13 bases between. Germline lookup yields CDR1 SGHTA and CDR2 FQGNSA. The CDR3 extends over 16 amino acids.

The chain carries TRBV6-2 or TRBV6-3 and TRBJ1-5, with TRBD1 matching over 7 bases. Trimming cost V 2 bases and J 1 base; bases outside gene matches: 2. Germline V gives CDR1 MNHEY, CDR2 SVGEGT. The CDR3 runs 15 residues. CDR3 coding DNA: TGTGCCAGCAGTTACCGGGACAGCAGCAATCAGCCCCAGCATTTT. Translating gives CASSYRDSSNQPQHF.

V and J are TRBV6-2 or TRBV6-3 and TRBJ1-2; D gene uncertain. Per the germline V gene, CDR1 is MNHEY and CDR2 is SVGEGT. The V and J ends lost 3 bases and 0 bases respectively, with 5 bases between them. The CDR3 is 13 residues long. CDR3 sequence reads: CASSYQPNYGYTF. In DNA, the CDR3 is TGTGCCAGCAGTTATCAGCCTAACTATGGCTACACCTTC.

As DNA, the CDR3 is TGTGCTTCAAGGACAGGGGGAGGCTCCTATAATTCACCCCTCCACTTT. Protein sequence: CASRTGGGSYNSPLHF. V gene TRBV19 combines with J gene TRBJ1-6, with 10 nucleotides matching TRBD1. From germline, CDR1 is LNHDA and CDR2 SQIVND (reference sequence). This CDR3 comprises 16 residues. The whole variable domain, filled in from reference TRBV19 and TRBJ1-6, reads DGGITQSPKYLFRKEGQNVTLSCEQNLNHDAMYWYRQDPGQGLRLIYYSQIVNDFQKGDIAEGYSVSREKKESFPLTVTSAQKNPTAFYLCASRTGGGSYNSPLHFGNGTRLTVT.

This chain connects TRBV4-3 to TRBJ1-4, with D uncertain. The CDR3 runs 18 residues. Trimming removed 1 base at V and 6 bases at J, with 21 bases between. Germline CDR1 and CDR2: LGHNA and YSLEER. CDR3: CASSQGDGSWGYDEKLFF. The CDR3, as DNA: TGCGCCAGCAGCCAAGGGGATGGCTCATGGGGATACGATGAAAAACTGTTTTTT.

The V gene is TRBV10-3, the J gene TRBJ1-6; no definite D call. This CDR3 region has 12 residues. Germline V CDR1 and CDR2: ENHRY, SYGVKD. Deletions cut 1 base from V and 10 bases from J, with 5 bases between. The CDR3 reads CAISEFGSPLHF. CDR3 DNA: TGTGCCATCAGTGAGTTTGGATCACCCCTCCACTTT.

The chain joins TRBV13 to TRBJ2-1; 11 nucleotides agree with TRBD2. There are 15 residues in the CDR3. Germline V lookup: CDR1 PRHDT, CDR2 FYEKMQ (reference sequence). Germline trimming cut 4 bases from V and 5 bases from J; bases unmatched to any gene: 4. The CDR3 DNA sequence: TGTGCCAGCAGCTATAGCGGGGGGGCGAACAATGAGCAGTTCTTC. This gives the protein CASSYSGGANNEQFF.